The 2 T cell receptor beta chains given below trace back to one sample, sequenced in a study of regulatory T cells in long-lasting Graves disease. Time point here: persistent/refractory GD, antithyroid drugs over 5 years with positive TRAb. Extracted PBMC RNA gave rise to the TCR library. Library construction for TCR beta used iRepertoire HTBI primers and Arm-PCR of CDR3 regions. TCRdb re-derived calls from the multiplex PCR reads in MiXCR, one entry per CDR3 protein. Of 400,000 to 450,000 distinct CDR3 sequences detected, 23% appear once; the ten largest clones hold 26%. The sequenced sample was peripheral blood mononuclear cells (PBMCs), obtained when the disease was refractory, from a patient treated with antithyroid drugs. These receptors originate from a female donor with Graves disease.

This chain uses TRBV18 with TRBJ2-6; D might be TRBD1 (6 bases). Germline V gene sequence: CDR1 KGHSH, CDR2 LQKENI. V lost 3 bases to trimming and J lost 2 bases, with 17 bases between them. This CDR3 region has 18 residues. The CDR3 is CASSPFETGEPGANVLTF. The CDR3 bases are TGTGCCAGCTCACCGTTTGAGACAGGAGAGCCTGGGGCCAACGTCCTGACTTTC.

The gene calls are TRBV5-5 and TRBJ1-1, with D possibly TRBD1 on 5 matching bases. Germline V CDR1 and CDR2: SGHKS, YYEKEE (reference sequence). V lost 2 bases to trimming and J lost 2 bases, with 22 bases between them. This CDR3 region has 18 residues. The CDR3 sequence is CASSFGGGDAGKNTEAFF. The CDR3 coding sequence is TGTGCCAGCAGCTTCGGTGGGGGGGACGCAGGGAAAAACACTGAAGCTTTCTTT.